This T cell receptor beta chain emerged from a study of blood T cells in healthy people across ages. General study results and limits: It was the long-lived donors that had more naive CD4+ cells and higher diversity than aged donors. Naive T cell percentage by flow cytometry tracked strongly with beta diversity.

Note on this clonotype: Its target is unknown.

Next came a second PCR, run for roughly 6 to 11 cycles, which used a sample-barcoded 5' primer along with a J-beta primer mix. TCRdb reprocessed the 5' RACE reads with MiXCR, giving one entry per CDR3 protein. The data show 1.2 million to 1.5 million distinct CDR3 sequences, approximately 40% seen once. In each sample, at least 6.5 million PBMCs were isolated. The TCR comes from a woman aged 18-35 years in good health. The specimen was blood.

The CDR3 sequence is CASSRRGLLETQYF. Here the CDR3 DNA reads TGTGCCAGCAGTCGGAGGGGGCTTCTCGAGACCCAGTACTTC. The genes are TRBV6-5 and TRBJ2-5; TRBD1 is a possible D gene (7 bases). Germline-derived CDR1 and CDR2 are MNHEY and SVGAGI. V shed 5 bases and J shed 5 bases, with 15 bases lying between them. The CDR3 consists of 14 residues.